Listed below are T cell receptor beta chains from one sample, sequenced in a study of T cells expressing NK-cell markers. Reanalyzing the 5' RACE reads, TCRdb keeps one entry per CDR3 protein, without DNA. This listing includes about 150,000 distinct CDR3 sequences. Sequencing used blood T cells: a sorted CD56 or NKG2C T cell subset, CD4+ or CD8+ T cells, or bulk PBMC T cells (not recorded which). These receptors were collected from a man aged 18 to 70 in good health. CDR3s include the opening cysteine and the closing phenylalanine or tryptophan. Each record gives: V gene, J gene, CDR3 protein.

>TRBV23-1|TRBJ2-2
CASRPGTNTPGSCFF
>TRBV5-1|TRBJ2-5
CASSTGLAGETQYF
>TRBV9|TRBJ2-2
CASSVGSGNTGELFF
>TRBV5-1|TRBJ1-2
CASSWGTGYGYTF
>TRBV7-8|TRBJ2-7
CASSLAGRGYEQYF
>TRBV9|TRBJ2-6
CASSLRLAGGSGANVLTF
>TRBV28|TRBJ1-1
CASSLWSRASNTEAFF
>TRBV11-1|TRBJ2-3
CASSLGTSGALTTDTQYF
>TRBV5-6|TRBJ1-1
CASSSLVGDDTEAFF
>TRBV27|TRBJ1-1
CASNTGTGVTEAFF
>TRBV15|TRBJ2-1
CATSRDRITYNEQFF
>TRBV12-3/TRBV12-4|TRBJ2-1
CASSPASDGGEQFF
>TRBV6-1|TRBJ1-1
CASSANGGSEAFF
>TRBV2|TRBJ2-1
CASFPGGSSYNEQFF
>TRBV11-3|TRBJ2-3
CASSLAGSGDYTQYF
>TRBV4-2|TRBJ2-3
CASSGGGATDTQYF
>TRBV19|TRBJ2-1
CASSPRDRVRSEQFF
>TRBV29-1|TRBJ1-5
CSVGGTDSNQPQHF
>TRBV2|TRBJ1-2
CASSDLQGSNYGYTF
>TRBV6-5|TRBJ2-1
CASSLLGLGNEQFF
>TRBV28|TRBJ2-5
CASSVPGQGIGETQYF
>TRBV9|TRBJ1-2
CASSDRGMKYGYTF
>TRBV27|TRBJ2-5
CASSGTIGGQYQETQYF
>TRBV20-1|TRBJ1-1
CSANTGGWTEAFF
>TRBV15|TRBJ2-7
CATSRVSAGWEQYF
>TRBV5-1|TRBJ2-5
CASSLEGREHQETQYF
>TRBV23-1|TRBJ2-7
CASSQSTGVYEQYF
>TRBV5-1|TRBJ2-1
CASSLGVASSYEQFF
>TRBV5-5|TRBJ1-1
CASSFLGADTEAFF
>TRBV5-1|TRBJ1-2
CASSFSGTANYGYTF
>TRBV7-7|TRBJ1-1
CASSPGQGREAFF
>TRBV11-3|TRBJ2-3
CASSSGLAFSDTQYF
>TRBV12-3/TRBV12-4|TRBJ1-5
CASSFRGGNQPQHF
>TRBV5-6|TRBJ1-6
CASSRSSGAYNSPLHF
>TRBV5-1|TRBJ2-1
CASSPNRLGSSYNEQFF
>TRBV6-1|TRBJ2-1
CASSVLTGGWREQFF
>TRBV9|TRBJ2-7
CASSDSPEARYF
>TRBV4-1|TRBJ2-5
CASSQASGVQETQYF
>TRBV6-1|TRBJ1-2
CASSVGQANYGYTF
>TRBV29-1|TRBJ1-1
CSVQFVEGRVNTEAFF
>TRBV4-1|TRBJ2-5
CASSQPGLAVQETQYF
>TRBV7-9|TRBJ1-4
CASSSRQGLNEKLFF